These T cell receptor beta chains were read from a single sample in a study of blood T cell repertoires in COVID-19. Here immunoSEQ multiplex PCR was the method, and the copy in TCRdb shows in-frame clones only, minus some. The sample includes around 700,000 clones, approximately 90% seen only once; the top ten take roughly 0.25%. The sequenced sample was peripheral blood. Every receptor here comes from a woman younger than 35 with acute or convalescent COVID-19. Both conserved end residues are part of each CDR3. D genes are given only for firm matches. Clone size is not always given. Where it is, it says once, few, many or a class for expanded clones.

>NA|NA|TRBJ1-4|TRBV18
CASSPNSGGTNEKLFF
TGTGCCAGCTCACCAAATTCGGGAGGAACTAATGAAAAACTGTTTTTT
>NA|NA|TRBJ1-1|TRBV5-1
CASSLLDRTEAFF
TGCGCCAGCAGCTTACTGGACAGAACTGAAGCTTTCTTT
>NA|TRBD2|TRBJ2-5|TRBV4-1
CASSQASMRLAGGRETQYF
TGCGCCAGCAGCCAAGCCTCGATGAGACTAGCGGGGGGGAGGGAGACCCAGTACTTC
>NA|TRBD2|TRBJ2-5|TRBV3-1/TRBV3-2
CASSQVGTSGGAQETQYF
TGTGCCAGCAGCCAAGTCGGGACTAGCGGGGGGGCGCAAGAGACCCAGTACTTC
>NA|NA|TRBJ1-1|TRBV21-1
CASSKSGRGGHTEAFF
TGTGCCAGCAGCAAATCGGGCAGGGGAGGGCACACTGAAGCTTTCTTT
>NA|TRBD1|TRBJ1-1|TRBV19
CASSIDRDTEAFF
TGTGCCAGTAGCATCGACAGGGACACTGAAGCTTTCTTT
>NA|NA|TRBJ1-2|TRBV7-3
CASSEGQGYGYTF
TGTGCCAGCAGCGAAGGGCAGGGGTATGGCTACACCTTC
>NA|TRBD1|TRBJ1-1|TRBV5-1
CASSLDEGARSTEAFF
TGCGCCAGCAGCTTGGACGAGGGGGCAAGGAGCACTGAAGCTTTCTTT
>NA|TRBD2|TRBJ2-7|TRBV9
CASSVGSWGLLYEQYF
TGTGCCAGCAGCGTAGGAAGCTGGGGACTACTCTACGAGCAGTACTTC
>once|NA|TRBJ2-3|TRBV13
CASSAPWRDTDTQYF
TGTGCCAGCAGCGCACCTTGGAGGGACACAGATACGCAGTATTTT
>NA|NA|TRBJ1-2|TRBV7-2
CASSLTETVNYGYTF
TGTGCCAGCAGCTTGACGGAGACAGTGAACTATGGCTACACCTTC
>few|NA|TRBJ1-1|TRBV6-5
CASSYSRGGFAEAFF
TGTGCCAGCAGTTACTCGAGGGGGGGGTTCGCTGAAGCTTTCTTT
>NA|TRBD1|TRBJ2-3|TRBV30
CAWRTGGARTDTQYF
TGTGCCTGGAGGACAGGGGGCGCGAGGACAGATACGCAGTATTTT
>NA|NA|TRBJ2-1|TRBV25-1
CASSDRGASYNEQFF
TGTGCCAGCAGTGACCGTGGAGCTTCCTACAATGAGCAGTTCTTC
>NA|NA|TRBJ1-4|TRBV19
CASSILGADEKLFF
TGTGCCAGTAGTATATTAGGGGCGGATGAAAAACTGTTTTTT
>NA|NA|TRBJ2-3|TRBV5-1
CASSLYGGALITDTQYF
TGCGCCAGCAGCTTGTATGGAGGGGCCCTAATCACAGATACGCAGTATTTT
>NA|NA|TRBJ1-2|TRBV11-3
CASSPGVQGPYTF
TGTGCCAGCAGCCCAGGGGTACAGGGCCCCTACACCTTC
>NA|NA|TRBJ1-2|TRBV3-1/TRBV3-2
CASSQGATGSKGYTF
TGTGCCAGCAGCCAAGGAGCGACGGGTTCGAAGGGCTACACCTTC
>NA|NA|TRBJ1-4|TRBV27
CASSEDRSGNEKLFF
TGTGCCAGCAGCGAAGACAGATCCGGTAATGAAAAACTGTTTTTT
>few|NA|TRBJ2-7|TRBV9
CASSVDAGTRYEQYF
TGTGCCAGCAGCGTGGACGCCGGGACACGGTACGAGCAGTACTTC
>NA|NA|TRBJ1-2|TRBV2
CASDNRNYGYTF
TGTGCCAGCGATAACAGGAACTATGGCTACACCTTC
>NA|TRBD1|TRBJ1-5|TRBV28
CASSLGQGARQPQHF
TGTGCCAGCAGCTTGGGACAGGGGGCGCGGCAGCCCCAGCATTTT
>NA|NA|TRBJ1-4|TRBV29-1
CSVRSGARAGWKNEKLFF
TGCAGCGTTCGTTCAGGTGCACGGGCAGGGTGGAAAAATGAAAAACTGTTTTTT
>NA|TRBD2|TRBJ2-3|TRBV5-4
CASSPDLAVSTDTQYF
TGTGCCAGCAGCCCGGACCTAGCGGTGAGCACAGATACGCAGTATTTT
>once|NA|TRBJ2-3|TRBV6-5
CASSWTASTDTQYF
TGTGCCAGCAGTTGGACAGCTAGCACAGATACGCAGTATTTT
>NA|NA|TRBJ2-1|TRBV7-8
CASSPQRSPNEQFF
TGTGCCAGCAGTCCTCAGAGGTCCCCTAATGAGCAGTTCTTC
>NA|NA|TRBJ2-1|TRBV3-1/TRBV3-2
CASSQVFSDEQFF
TGTGCCAGCAGCCAAGTCTTTAGTGATGAGCAGTTCTTC
>NA|TRBD1|TRBJ1-1|TRBV4-1
CASSQAGQGITEAFF
TGCGCCAGCAGCCAAGCCGGACAGGGGATCACTGAAGCTTTCTTT
>NA|NA|TRBJ2-4|TRBV11-1
CASSLGGAAKNIQYF
TGTGCCAGCAGCTTAGGTGGGGCAGCCAAAAACATTCAGTACTTC
>NA|TRBD1|TRBJ1-2|TRBV3-1/TRBV3-2
CASSPGGQGYGYTF
TGTGCCAGCAGCCCAGGTGGACAGGGCTATGGCTACACCTTC
>NA|NA|TRBJ2-7|TRBV4-1
CASSPEQGTYEQYF
TGCGCCAGCAGCCCTGAACAGGGTACCTACGAGCAGTACTTC
>NA|NA|TRBJ1-3|TRBV19
CASRPGGAGNTIYF
TGTGCCAGTAGGCCTGGGGGCGCGGGAAACACCATATATTTT
>NA|TRBD1|TRBJ2-2|TRBV7-3
CASSQDRQAGELFF
TGTGCCAGCAGCCAGGACAGGCAAGCCGGGGAGCTGTTTTTT
>NA|TRBD2|TRBJ2-7|TRBV5-1
CASSLVAGDRNEQYF
TGCGCCAGCAGCTTGGTGGCGGGGGATAGGAACGAGCAGTACTTC
>NA|NA|TRBJ1-2|TRBV10-1
CASLVYGYTF
TGCGCCAGCCTAGTCTATGGCTACACCTTC
>NA|NA|TRBJ1-2|TRBV4-1
CASSQGGSVFNYGYTF
TGCGCCAGCAGCCAAGGTGGCTCAGTTTTCAACTATGGCTACACCTTC
>NA|NA|TRBJ1-2|TRBV6-5
CATSLSGTSEGYTF
TGTGCCACCTCGCTTTCTGGGACATCCGAGGGCTACACCTTC